A selection of T cell receptor beta chains follows, all from one sample in a study of neoadjuvant nivolumab and ipilimumab in lung cancer. TCRdb's table, derived via immunoSEQ multiplex PCR, lists solely in-frame clones and lacks some. The sample lists tens of thousands of clones, 82% occurring once. Sequencing was performed on peripheral blood, taken before neoadjuvant nivolumab, alone or with ipilimumab. These receptors were taken from an adult with non-small cell lung cancer. The CDR3 runs from the conserved cysteine through the conserved F or W. Each record gives: V gene, J gene, clone size, CDR3 length, D gene, CDR3 protein, CDR3 DNA. The D gene is left open where the match is weak. Clone size appears in some rows only: once, few, many, or a class for an expanded clone.

v_call: TRBV18
j_call: TRBJ2-3
clone_size: .
cdr3_length: 15
d_call: TRBD2
cdr3_aa: CASSPTVAGSDTQYF
cdr3_nt: TGTGCCAGCTCACCAACGGTAGCGGGATCAGATACGCAGTATTTT

v_call: TRBV5-1
j_call: TRBJ1-1
clone_size: .
cdr3_length: 14
d_call: TRBD1
cdr3_aa: CASSPGQLGSEAFF
cdr3_nt: TGCGCCAGCAGCCCGGGACAGTTGGGAAGTGAAGCTTTCTTT

v_call: TRBV11-3
j_call: TRBJ2-2
clone_size: .
cdr3_length: 16
d_call: .
cdr3_aa: CASSVYRVPDTGELFF
cdr3_nt: TGTGCCAGCAGCGTTTACAGGGTCCCCGACACCGGGGAGCTGTTTTTT

v_call: TRBV7-2
j_call: TRBJ1-2
clone_size: .
cdr3_length: 13
d_call: .
cdr3_aa: CASSLGGIYGYTF
cdr3_nt: TGTGCCAGCAGCTTAGGGGGAATTTATGGCTACACCTTC

v_call: TRBV18
j_call: TRBJ2-1
clone_size: .
cdr3_length: 14
d_call: .
cdr3_aa: CASSRGTSINEQFF
cdr3_nt: TGTGCCAGCTCACGCGGGACCAGTATCAATGAGCAGTTCTTC

v_call: TRBV6-5
j_call: TRBJ1-1
clone_size: .
cdr3_length: 15
d_call: .
cdr3_aa: CASSYSSGGDTEAFF
cdr3_nt: TGTGCCAGCAGTTACTCGTCGGGAGGGGACACTGAAGCTTTCTTT

v_call: TRBV7-2
j_call: TRBJ1-5
clone_size: .
cdr3_length: 14
d_call: .
cdr3_aa: CASSLATGNQPQHF
cdr3_nt: TGTGCCAGCAGCTTAGCGACGGGTAATCAGCCCCAGCATTTT

v_call: TRBV18
j_call: TRBJ2-1
clone_size: .
cdr3_length: 14
d_call: TRBD2
cdr3_aa: CASSYQGLDNEQFF
cdr3_nt: TGTGCCAGCTCCTATCAGGGACTAGACAATGAGCAGTTCTTC

v_call: TRBV7-2
j_call: TRBJ1-2
clone_size: .
cdr3_length: 14
d_call: .
cdr3_aa: CASSRQYGGYGYTF
cdr3_nt: TGTGCCAGCAGTCGACAATACGGGGGCTATGGCTACACCTTC

v_call: TRBV29-1
j_call: TRBJ2-1
clone_size: .
cdr3_length: 14
d_call: TRBD1
cdr3_aa: CSVRDRELYNEQFF
cdr3_nt: TGCAGCGTTAGGGACAGGGAGCTTTACAATGAGCAGTTCTTC

v_call: TRBV6-1
j_call: TRBJ2-3
clone_size: .
cdr3_length: 16
d_call: TRBD2
cdr3_aa: CASSETIAGERNTQYF
cdr3_nt: TGTGCCAGCAGTGAAACAATAGCGGGAGAAAGGAATACGCAGTATTTT

v_call: TRBV25-1
j_call: TRBJ2-1
clone_size: .
cdr3_length: 16
d_call: TRBD2
cdr3_aa: CASSELPAGVRNEQFF
cdr3_nt: TGTGCCAGCAGTGAATTACCAGCGGGAGTGAGGAATGAGCAGTTCTTC

v_call: TRBV9
j_call: TRBJ2-2
clone_size: .
cdr3_length: 15
d_call: TRBD2
cdr3_aa: CASGGSGSPPGELFF
cdr3_nt: TGTGCCAGCGGGGGGAGCGGGAGCCCGCCCGGGGAGCTGTTTTTT

v_call: TRBV11-2
j_call: TRBJ1-2
clone_size: .
cdr3_length: 13
d_call: .
cdr3_aa: CASSANRDYGYTF
cdr3_nt: TGTGCCAGCAGCGCCAACAGGGACTATGGCTACACCTTC

v_call: TRBV4-3
j_call: TRBJ2-4
clone_size: .
cdr3_length: 17
d_call: .
cdr3_aa: CASSQGWAGVLHNIQYF
cdr3_nt: TGCGCCAGCAGCCAAGGATGGGCAGGGGTGCTTCATAACATTCAGTACTTC

v_call: TRBV7-9
j_call: TRBJ1-1
clone_size: .
cdr3_length: 13
d_call: .
cdr3_aa: CASSSGWNTEAFF
cdr3_nt: TGTGCCAGCAGCTCAGGGTGGAACACTGAAGCTTTCTTT

v_call: TRBV18
j_call: TRBJ2-7
clone_size: few
cdr3_length: 12
d_call: .
cdr3_aa: CASSPSVYEQYF
cdr3_nt: TGTGCCAGCTCACCCTCCGTTTACGAGCAGTACTTC

v_call: TRBV4-3
j_call: TRBJ2-3
clone_size: .
cdr3_length: 16
d_call: TRBD2
cdr3_aa: CASSQVSSGRADTQYF
cdr3_nt: TGCGCCAGCAGCCAAGTGTCTAGCGGGAGAGCAGATACGCAGTATTTT

v_call: TRBV6-1
j_call: TRBJ2-1
clone_size: few
cdr3_length: 14
d_call: TRBD2
cdr3_aa: CASSESGEGRRRFF
cdr3_nt: TGTGCCAGCAGTGAGTCGGGGGAGGGCCGTCGGAGGTTCTTC

v_call: TRBV11-3
j_call: TRBJ1-1
clone_size: .
cdr3_length: 13
d_call: .
cdr3_aa: CASSLYRYTEAFF
cdr3_nt: TGTGCCAGCAGCTTATATCGGTACACTGAAGCTTTCTTT

v_call: TRBV30
j_call: TRBJ2-3
clone_size: .
cdr3_length: 11
d_call: .
cdr3_aa: CACLNWETQYF
cdr3_nt: TGTGCCTGTTTAAATTGGGAAACGCAGTATTTT

v_call: TRBV5-5
j_call: TRBJ2-1
clone_size: .
cdr3_length: 17
d_call: .
cdr3_aa: CASSFSIASSSYNEQFF
cdr3_nt: TGTGCCAGCAGCTTCTCCATAGCGTCTAGCTCCTACAATGAGCAGTTCTTC

v_call: TRBV9
j_call: TRBJ2-7
clone_size: .
cdr3_length: 14
d_call: .
cdr3_aa: CASSPSPRDGEQYF
cdr3_nt: TGTGCCAGCAGCCCCAGTCCGAGGGACGGTGAGCAGTACTTC

v_call: TRBV4-2
j_call: TRBJ2-7
clone_size: once
cdr3_length: 19
d_call: TRBD2
cdr3_aa: CASSQIGASGGRGSYEQYF
cdr3_nt: TGTGCCAGCAGCCAAATTGGGGCTAGCGGGGGGAGGGGGTCCTACGAGCAGTACTTC

v_call: TRBV12-5
j_call: TRBJ1-1
clone_size: .
cdr3_length: 15
d_call: TRBD1
cdr3_aa: CASGPDRGKATEAFF
cdr3_nt: TGTGCTAGTGGTCCTGACAGGGGTAAGGCCACTGAAGCTTTCTTT

v_call: TRBV25-1
j_call: TRBJ2-3
clone_size: .
cdr3_length: 11
d_call: .
cdr3_aa: CASSVGDTQYF
cdr3_nt: TGTGCCAGCAGTGTGGGGGATACGCAGTATTTT

v_call: TRBV30
j_call: TRBJ1-1
clone_size: .
cdr3_length: 13
d_call: .
cdr3_aa: CAWSEMGGTEAFF
cdr3_nt: TGTGCCTGGAGTGAAATGGGGGGCACTGAAGCTTTCTTT

v_call: TRBV7-2
j_call: TRBJ2-2
clone_size: .
cdr3_length: 14
d_call: .
cdr3_aa: CASSSSSVSGELFF
cdr3_nt: TGTGCCAGCAGCTCCTCTAGCGTTTCCGGGGAGCTGTTTTTT

v_call: TRBV7-8
j_call: TRBJ1-3
clone_size: .
cdr3_length: 14
d_call: .
cdr3_aa: CASSLGTAGNTIYF
cdr3_nt: TGTGCCAGCAGCCTAGGGACGGCTGGAAACACCATATATTTT

v_call: TRBV7-3
j_call: TRBJ2-3
clone_size: .
cdr3_length: 15
d_call: TRBD2
cdr3_aa: CASSFGLAGGDTQYF
cdr3_nt: TGTGCCAGCAGCTTCGGACTAGCGGGAGGGGATACGCAGTATTTT

v_call: TRBV29-1
j_call: TRBJ1-1
clone_size: .
cdr3_length: 14
d_call: .
cdr3_aa: CSVEIVLGNTEAFF
cdr3_nt: TGCAGCGTTGAGATTGTCCTCGGGAACACTGAAGCTTTCTTT

v_call: TRBV18
j_call: TRBJ2-2
clone_size: .
cdr3_length: 14
d_call: TRBD2
cdr3_aa: CASFLSGSTGELFF
cdr3_nt: TGTGCCAGCTTCTTAAGCGGGAGTACCGGGGAGCTGTTTTTT

v_call: TRBV7-2
j_call: TRBJ1-5
clone_size: .
cdr3_length: 15
d_call: .
cdr3_aa: CASSSRPFSGQPQHF
cdr3_nt: TGTGCCAGCAGCTCCCGCCCCTTTTCCGGTCAGCCCCAGCATTTT

v_call: TRBV7-3
j_call: TRBJ2-2
clone_size: .
cdr3_length: 13
d_call: TRBD1
cdr3_aa: CASRGQGTGELFF
cdr3_nt: TGTGCCAGCCGCGGACAGGGGACCGGGGAGCTGTTTTTT

v_call: TRBV4-3
j_call: TRBJ1-1
clone_size: .
cdr3_length: 13
d_call: .
cdr3_aa: CASSQVRGTEAFF
cdr3_nt: TGCGCCAGCAGCCAAGTAAGGGGGACTGAAGCTTTCTTT

v_call: TRBV6-1
j_call: TRBJ2-7
clone_size: .
cdr3_length: 12
d_call: .
cdr3_aa: CASSSRVYEQYF
cdr3_nt: TGTGCCAGCAGTTCCCGCGTCTACGAGCAGTACTTC

v_call: TRBV6-5
j_call: TRBJ1-4
clone_size: .
cdr3_length: 14
d_call: .
cdr3_aa: CASSQTAHNEKLFF
cdr3_nt: TGTGCCAGCAGTCAAACGGCCCATAATGAAAAACTGTTTTTT

v_call: TRBV28
j_call: TRBJ2-7
clone_size: few
cdr3_length: 15
d_call: TRBD2
cdr3_aa: CASSFKAGKTYEQYF
cdr3_nt: TGTGCCAGCAGCTTTAAAGCGGGAAAAACCTACGAGCAGTACTTC

v_call: TRBV6-1
j_call: TRBJ2-7
clone_size: .
cdr3_length: 15
d_call: TRBD1
cdr3_aa: CASSGRTGAQYEQYF
cdr3_nt: TGTGCCAGCAGTGGGAGGACAGGGGCGCAATACGAGCAGTACTTC

v_call: TRBV9
j_call: TRBJ1-3
clone_size: .
cdr3_length: 14
d_call: .
cdr3_aa: CASSLRRSGNTIYF
cdr3_nt: TGTGCCAGCAGCTTGAGGAGGTCTGGAAACACCATATATTTT

v_call: TRBV12-5
j_call: TRBJ1-3
clone_size: .
cdr3_length: 13
d_call: .
cdr3_aa: CASGLGGGNTIYF
cdr3_nt: TGTGCTAGTGGTTTGGGGGGAGGAAACACCATATATTTT

v_call: TRBV7-9
j_call: TRBJ2-3
clone_size: .
cdr3_length: 13
d_call: .
cdr3_aa: CASSWDSTDTQYF
cdr3_nt: TGTGCCAGCAGCTGGGACAGCACAGATACGCAGTATTTT

v_call: TRBV9
j_call: TRBJ2-7
clone_size: .
cdr3_length: 14
d_call: TRBD1
cdr3_aa: CASSPLGQGSEQYF
cdr3_nt: TGTGCCAGCAGCCCCCTTGGACAGGGGTCCGAGCAGTACTTC

v_call: TRBV5-1
j_call: TRBJ2-2
clone_size: few
cdr3_length: 14
d_call: .
cdr3_aa: CASSPEGRDGELFF
cdr3_nt: TGCGCCAGCAGCCCGGAGGGGCGGGACGGGGAGCTGTTTTTT

v_call: TRBV7-3
j_call: TRBJ2-2
clone_size: .
cdr3_length: 18
d_call: .
cdr3_aa: CASSLKPMAVPNTGELFF
cdr3_nt: TGTGCCAGCAGCTTAAAACCAATGGCGGTACCGAACACCGGGGAGCTGTTTTTT

v_call: TRBV4-1
j_call: TRBJ2-7
clone_size: .
cdr3_length: 17
d_call: .
cdr3_aa: CASSQATEGSDSYEQYF
cdr3_nt: TGCGCCAGCAGCCAAGCCACCGAGGGGAGTGACTCCTACGAGCAGTACTTC

v_call: TRBV14
j_call: TRBJ2-1
clone_size: .
cdr3_length: 12
d_call: .
cdr3_aa: CASSLRGYEQFF
cdr3_nt: TGTGCCAGCAGCCTTCGAGGTTATGAGCAGTTCTTC

v_call: TRBV4-3
j_call: TRBJ2-2
clone_size: .
cdr3_length: 15
d_call: .
cdr3_aa: CASSWDLANTGELFF
cdr3_nt: TGCGCCAGCAGCTGGGACCTGGCGAACACCGGGGAGCTGTTTTTT

v_call: TRBV15
j_call: TRBJ2-7
clone_size: large
cdr3_length: 14
d_call: TRBD1
cdr3_aa: CATSRTGTGYEQYF
cdr3_nt: TGTGCCACCAGCAGAACCGGGACAGGCTACGAGCAGTACTTC

v_call: TRBV11-2
j_call: TRBJ1-1
clone_size: .
cdr3_length: 13
d_call: .
cdr3_aa: CASSQMGGLEAFF
cdr3_nt: TGTGCCAGCAGCCAAATGGGGGGCCTAGAAGCTTTCTTT

v_call: TRBV29-1
j_call: TRBJ2-7
clone_size: .
cdr3_length: 14
d_call: TRBD1
cdr3_aa: CSVLTTGGSYEQYF
cdr3_nt: TGCAGCGTACTGACCACAGGGGGCTCCTACGAGCAGTACTTC

v_call: TRBV20-1
j_call: TRBJ2-7
clone_size: few
cdr3_length: 10
d_call: .
cdr3_aa: CSARGYEQYF
cdr3_nt: TGCAGTGCTAGGGGCTACGAGCAGTACTTC

v_call: TRBV11-2
j_call: TRBJ2-5
clone_size: .
cdr3_length: 15
d_call: TRBD1
cdr3_aa: CASSLGQGAQETQYF
cdr3_nt: TGTGCCAGCAGCTTAGGACAGGGGGCCCAAGAGACCCAGTACTTC

v_call: TRBV5-6
j_call: TRBJ1-4
clone_size: .
cdr3_length: 14
d_call: .
cdr3_aa: CASSATGRLGKLFF
cdr3_nt: TGTGCCAGCAGCGCCACCGGGAGACTTGGAAAACTGTTTTTT

v_call: TRBV7-8
j_call: TRBJ2-7
clone_size: few
cdr3_length: 14
d_call: .
cdr3_aa: CASSLDLGAYEQYF
cdr3_nt: TGTGCCAGCAGCCTGGACTTGGGTGCCTACGAGCAGTACTTC